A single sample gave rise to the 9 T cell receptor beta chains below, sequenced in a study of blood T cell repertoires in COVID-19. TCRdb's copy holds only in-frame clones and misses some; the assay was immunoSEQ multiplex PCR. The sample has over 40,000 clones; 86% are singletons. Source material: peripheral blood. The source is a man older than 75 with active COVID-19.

The DNA for the CDR3 is TGTGCCAGCAGCCTTAGCGGGATAGGGAACAATGAGCAGTTCTTC. This codes for CASSLSGIGNNEQFF. The gene calls are TRBV7-2 and TRBJ2-1; 8 bases line up with TRBD2. The CDR3 runs 15 residues. CDR1 is SGHTA and CDR2 is FQGNSA in the germline V gene. The V segment lost 5 bases and the J segment 5 bases; nucleotides outside the gene matches: 8.

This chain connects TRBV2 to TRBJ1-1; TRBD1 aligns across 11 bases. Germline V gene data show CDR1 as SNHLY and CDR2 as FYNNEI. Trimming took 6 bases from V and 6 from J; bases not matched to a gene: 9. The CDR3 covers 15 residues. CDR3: CASRARTGGGAEAFF. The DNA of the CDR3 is TGTGCCAGCAGAGCCCGGACAGGGGGCGGAGCTGAAGCTTTCTTT.

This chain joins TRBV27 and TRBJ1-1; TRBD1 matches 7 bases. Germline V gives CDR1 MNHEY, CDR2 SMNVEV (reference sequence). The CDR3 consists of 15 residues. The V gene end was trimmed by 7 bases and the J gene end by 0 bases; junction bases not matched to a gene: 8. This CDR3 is CASNPDRSMNTEAFF. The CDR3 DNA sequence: TGTGCCAGCAATCCGGACAGGAGCATGAACACTGAAGCTTTCTTT.

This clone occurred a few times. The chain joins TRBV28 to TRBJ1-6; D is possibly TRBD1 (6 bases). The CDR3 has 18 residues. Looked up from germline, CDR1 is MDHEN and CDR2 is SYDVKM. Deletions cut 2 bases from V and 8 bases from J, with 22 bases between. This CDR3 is CASSLSQGLGSLDSPLHF. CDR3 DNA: TGTGCCAGCAGTTTAAGCCAGGGGTTGGGGTCGTTGGATTCACCCCTCCACTTT.

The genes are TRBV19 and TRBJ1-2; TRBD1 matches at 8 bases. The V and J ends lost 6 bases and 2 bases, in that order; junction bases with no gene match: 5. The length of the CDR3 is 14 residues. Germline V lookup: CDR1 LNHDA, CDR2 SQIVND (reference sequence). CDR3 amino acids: CASSRQGMNYGYTF. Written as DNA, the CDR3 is TGTGCCAGTAGCCGACAGGGGATGAACTATGGCTACACCTTC.

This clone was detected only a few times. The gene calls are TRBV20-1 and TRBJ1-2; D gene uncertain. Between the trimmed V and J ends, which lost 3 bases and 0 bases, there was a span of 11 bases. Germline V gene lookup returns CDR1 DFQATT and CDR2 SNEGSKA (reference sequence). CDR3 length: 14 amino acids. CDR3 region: CSASSAASNYGYTF. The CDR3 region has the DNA TGCAGTGCTAGTTCGGCGGCATCTAACTATGGCTACACCTTC.

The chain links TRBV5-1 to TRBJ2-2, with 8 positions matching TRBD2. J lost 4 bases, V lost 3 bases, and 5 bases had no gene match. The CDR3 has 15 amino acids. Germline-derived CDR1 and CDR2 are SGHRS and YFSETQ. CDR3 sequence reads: CASSSAGVSTGELFF. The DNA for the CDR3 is TGCGCCAGCAGCTCAGCGGGAGTGAGCACCGGGGAGCTGTTTTTT.

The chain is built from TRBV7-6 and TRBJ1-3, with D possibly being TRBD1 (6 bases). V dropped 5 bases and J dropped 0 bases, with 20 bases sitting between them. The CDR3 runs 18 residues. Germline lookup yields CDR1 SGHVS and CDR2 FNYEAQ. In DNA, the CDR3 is TGTGCCAGCAGCCAATCTCTCCCGGGGACAAGCTCTGGAAACACCATATATTTT. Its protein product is CASSQSLPGTSSGNTIYF.

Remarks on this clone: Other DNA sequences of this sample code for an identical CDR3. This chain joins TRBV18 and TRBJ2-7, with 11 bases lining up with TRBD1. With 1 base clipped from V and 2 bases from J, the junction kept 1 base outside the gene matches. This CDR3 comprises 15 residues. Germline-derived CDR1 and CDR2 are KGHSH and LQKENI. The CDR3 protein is CASSPQGQGAYEQYF. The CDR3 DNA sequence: TGTGCCAGCTCACCACAGGGACAGGGGGCCTACGAGCAGTACTTC.